The 32 T cell receptor beta chains below all came from one sample that was sequenced in a study of early T cells in non-severe SARS-CoV-2 infection. TCRdb reprocessed the 5' RACE reads with MiXCR, giving one entry per CDR3 protein. The data contain 57,000 or so distinct CDR3 sequences, around 12% of them singletons. This specimen was whole blood, taken at baseline. The source of these receptors is an adult who was a healthcare worker with PCR-confirmed SARS-CoV-2 infection or an uninfected control (not recorded which). The donor label of this sample is uncertain.

This sequence joins TRBV5-6 and TRBJ2-2; the D is unclear. This CDR3 region has 15 residues. Germline lookup yields CDR1 SGHDT and CDR2 YYEEEE. Trimming took 4 bases from V and 1 from J, leaving 11 bases between them. DNA for the CDR3: TGTGCCAGCAGCCCGGATGCAGGGAACACCGGGGAGCTGTTTTTT. The encoded protein is CASSPDAGNTGELFF.

This clonotype was seen at least ten times. This sequence joins TRBV6-6 and TRBJ2-5; a weak D match, TRBD1 (6 bases). The CDR3 covers 16 residues. CDR1 MNHNY and CDR2 SVGAGI come from the germline V gene (reference sequence). V gave up 0 bases and J gave up 5 bases, with 16 bases separating them. CDR3 residues: CASSYSGGPKSETQYF. The CDR3 nucleotides are TGTGCCAGCAGTTACTCTGGGGGCCCCAAATCGGAGACCCAGTACTTC.

This clonotype came up a few times. The chain employs TRBV18 and TRBJ2-1; possible D gene TRBD2, 5 bases. Per the germline V gene, CDR1 is KGHSH and CDR2 is LQKENI. V was trimmed by 3 bases and J by 5 bases, leaving 5 bases between them. The CDR3 loop spans 12 amino acids. The CDR3 DNA follows: TGTGCCAGCTCACCGCGGGACAATGAGCAGTTCTTC. Translation gives CASSPRDNEQFF.

This clonotype was seen a handful of times. V gene TRBV12-3 or TRBV12-4 combines with J gene TRBJ2-2; tentatively, D is TRBD2 (7 bases). The CDR3 runs to 16 residues. V gave up 0 bases and J gave up 4 bases, with 12 bases separating them. DNA for the CDR3: TGTGCCAGCAGTTTAGCGCCCCGGGGGGCCACCGGGGAGCTGTTTTTT. As protein: CASSLAPRGATGELFF.

This clonotype has a handful of counts. This sequence joins TRBV5-1 and TRBJ1-3; 7 bases are a match to TRBD1. The CDR3 length is 15 residues. Germline values: CDR1 SGHRS, CDR2 YFSETQ. J gave up 3 bases and V 0 bases, and 3 bases lay outside the gene matches. CDR3 sequence reads: CASSLDGTVGNTIYF. The CDR3 DNA follows: TGCGCCAGCAGCTTGGACGGGACAGTTGGAAACACCATATATTTT.

As to this clonotype: Mismatch with germline at one junction end may stem from a read error. This sequence joins TRBV6-1 and TRBJ2-3; D possibly corresponds to TRBD2 (5 bases). CDR3 length equals 16 residues. CDR1 and CDR2 (germline): MNHNS, SASEGT. The CDR3 spells CASIEAGVVGTDTQYF. The CDR3 nucleotides read TGTGCCAGCATTGAAGCCGGGGTTGTGGGCACAGATACGCAGTATTTT.

The rearrangement uses TRBV20-1 and TRBJ1-5; D call uncertain. Trimming took off 6 bases at V and 6 bases at J, with 12 bases between the two ends. This CDR3 comprises 12 residues. CDR1 and CDR2 from the germline V gene are DFQATT and SNEGSKA (reference sequence). This chain's CDR3 is CSAAQALQPQHF. DNA for the CDR3: TGCAGTGCCGCCCAAGCCCTTCAGCCCCAGCATTTT.

This clonotype came up a few times. The rearrangement uses TRBV11-3 and TRBJ2-2, with 7 bases that match TRBD1. The CDR3 is made up of 15 amino acids. The germline V gene has CDR1 SGHNT and CDR2 YENEEA. V was pared by 0 bases and J by 6 bases, with 4 bases of the junction left unmatched. The CDR3: CASSLDLDRPGELFF. CDR3 bases: TGTGCCAGCAGCTTAGATCTGGACAGGCCCGGGGAGCTGTTTTTT.

This clonotype showed up many times. The CDR3: CASSFGRENSPLHF. The CDR3 DNA reads as TGCGCCAGCAGCTTTGGTCGAGAGAATTCACCCCTCCACTTT. This chain uses TRBV5-1 with TRBJ1-6; D ambiguous. Germline V lookup: CDR1 SGHRS, CDR2 YFSETQ. V was cut by 2 bases and J by 7 bases, with 10 bases left in between. This CDR3 region has 14 residues.

The J gene is TRBJ2-1, the V gene TRBV18; D perhaps matches TRBD1 (6 bases). V shed 6 bases and J shed 3 bases, with 27 bases lying between them. This CDR3 comprises 19 residues. The germline gives CDR1 KGHSH, CDR2 LQKENI. In DNA, the CDR3 is TGTGCCAGCTCCCAAAGGCTGCCGGGGACACTTACCCACTACAATGAGCAGTTCTTC. Translating it yields CASSQRLPGTLTHYNEQFF.

This chain links TRBV2 with TRBJ1-3; D call uncertain. The germline gives CDR1 SNHLY, CDR2 FYNNEI. CDR3 length: 16 residues. Deletions cut 6 bases from V and 0 bases from J, with 15 bases between. CDR3 sequence: CASSVLPEVSGNTIYF. CDR3 DNA sequence: TGTGCCAGCAGCGTTCTCCCGGAAGTCTCTGGAAACACCATATATTTT. The whole variable domain, filled in from reference TRBV2 and TRBJ1-3, reads EPEVTQTPSHQVTQMGQEVILRCVPISNHLYFYWYRQILGQKVEFLVSFYNNEISEKSEIFDDQFSVERPDGSNFTLKIRSTKLEDSAMYFCASSVLPEVSGNTIYFGEGSWLTVV.

CDR3 amino acids: CASSISAGELFF. CDR3 nucleotide sequence: TGTGCCAGTAGTATCAGTGCCGGGGAGCTGTTTTTT. The chain recombines TRBV19 with TRBJ2-2; D is unclear. Germline CDR1 LNHDA, CDR2 SQIVND (reference sequence). V gave up 3 bases and J gave up 6 bases, with 5 bases separating them. The CDR3 is made up of 12 amino acids.

This rearrangement joins TRBV28 to TRBJ1-6; D call uncertain. Trimming stripped 6 bases from V and 7 bases from J, with 10 bases between. Germline V CDR1 and CDR2: MDHEN, SYDVKM. This CDR3 spans 13 amino acids. CDR3 DNA sequence: TGTGCCAGCAGCCCCGACGGGAATTCACCCCTCCACTTT. This translates into CASSPDGNSPLHF.

The chain carries TRBV20-1 and TRBJ2-3, with D perhaps matching TRBD1 or TRBD2 (5 bases each). The CDR3 has 14 amino acids. Trimming removed 4 bases at V and 2 bases at J, with 13 bases between. CDR1 DFQATT and CDR2 SNEGSKA come from the germline V gene (reference sequence). As DNA, the CDR3 is TGCAGTGCTACTCCGGGACCTTTCACAGATACGCAGTATTTT. Amino acids: CSATPGPFTDTQYF.

This clonotype was observed a few times. V usage is TRBV6-5 and J usage is TRBJ1-3; D unclear. V gave up 2 bases and J gave up 1 base, with 12 bases separating them. Germline V gene lookup returns CDR1 MNHEY and CDR2 SVGAGI. This CDR3 has 16 residues. The chain's CDR3 is CASSYNRVSSGNTIYF. The DNA of the CDR3 is TGTGCCAGCAGTTACAATCGGGTCAGTTCTGGAAACACCATATATTTT.

The gene calls are TRBV12-3 or TRBV12-4 and TRBJ2-5; D not certain. V was pared by 4 bases and J by 1 base, with 10 bases between. The CDR3 length is 14 residues. CDR3 sequence reads: CASSSPGLQETQYF. CDR3 nucleotide sequence: TGTGCCAGCAGTTCCCCCGGGCTCCAAGAGACCCAGTACTTC.

This clonotype was found a few times. The V and J genes are TRBV19 and TRBJ2-5; D is possibly TRBD2 (5 bases). This CDR3 has 15 residues. Germline V gives CDR1 LNHDA, CDR2 SQIVND (reference sequence). Between the trimmed V and J ends, which lost 3 bases and 1 base, there was a span of 12 bases. CDR3 sequence: CASSIGSAGQETQYF. The CDR3 DNA follows: TGTGCCAGTAGTATTGGTTCTGCGGGCCAAGAGACCCAGTACTTC.

This clonotype was picked up a small number of times. The rearrangement links TRBV5-1 to TRBJ1-1, with D possibly matching TRBD1 (5 bases). The ends were cut back, 1 base at V and 4 bases at J, with 14 bases in the middle. In germline, CDR1 is SGHRS, CDR2 YFSETQ. The CDR3 is made up of 15 amino acids. This chain's CDR3 is CASSLTAGVGTEAFF. CDR3 nucleotides: TGCGCCAGCAGCTTGACGGCGGGGGTTGGCACTGAAGCTTTCTTT.

This clonotype has only a few counts. This chain connects TRBV7-9 to TRBJ2-1; perhaps TRBD2 as D (5 bases). The CDR3 is made up of 12 amino acids. Per the germline V gene, CDR1 is SEHNR and CDR2 is FQNEAQ (reference sequence). The V gene lost 5 bases and the J gene lost 9 bases, with 11 bases spanning the gap. The CDR3: CASSLKGGEQFF. The DNA for the CDR3 is TGTGCCAGCAGCCTAAAAGGAGGTGAGCAGTTCTTC.

This clonotype was recorded many times. This chain uses TRBV30 with TRBJ1-4, with no clear D. V lost 2 bases and J lost 0, with 22 bases in between. This CDR3 region has 19 residues. The germline V gene encodes CDR1 GTSNPN and CDR2 SVGIG (reference sequence). The CDR3 here is CAWSFLQTTEISTNEKLFF. DNA for the CDR3: TGTGCCTGGAGTTTTCTCCAAACGACCGAGATCTCAACTAATGAAAAACTGTTTTTT.

This clonotype is medium-sized by share. V gene TRBV20-1 combines with J gene TRBJ2-1, with D perhaps matching TRBD1 (5 bases). Trimming took off 6 bases at V and 4 bases at J, with 10 bases between the two ends. The CDR3 spans 12 residues. CDR1 is DFQATT and CDR2 is SNEGSKA in the germline V gene (reference sequence). The CDR3 nucleotides read TGCAGTGCAAGGGCAGGGTACAATGAGCAGTTCTTC. This codes for CSARAGYNEQFF.

The V call is TRBV10-3, the J call TRBJ2-3; D unresolved. Looked up from germline, CDR1 is ENHRY and CDR2 is SYGVKD. V lost 7 bases and J 1 base, leaving 9 bases between the germline ends. This CDR3 is built from 13 residues. The CDR3 spells CAINDGGTDTQYF. The CDR3 DNA reads as TGTGCCATCAATGACGGTGGCACAGATACGCAGTATTTT.

The rearrangement links TRBV12-3 or TRBV12-4 to TRBJ2-3; 7 nucleotides match TRBD1. The CDR3 is 16 residues long. Trimming removed 2 bases from V and 1 base from J; junction bases left unmatched: 6. CDR3 sequence (DNA): TGTGCCAGCAGTTTACTCCGGGACAGCCGCACAGATACGCAGTATTTT. This codes for CASSLLRDSRTDTQYF.

This clonotype was picked up many times. V is TRBV9 and J is TRBJ1-1; D is undetermined. With 0 bases removed from V and 1 base from J, the gap between germline ends came to 7 bases. The CDR3 consists of 14 residues. The germline gives CDR1 SGDLS, CDR2 YYNGEE. The CDR3 spells CASSVGSRNTEAFF. Here the CDR3 DNA reads TGTGCCAGCAGCGTAGGTTCGAGGAACACTGAAGCTTTCTTT.

The rearrangement uses TRBV12-3 or TRBV12-4 and TRBJ1-1; D is ambiguous. Trimming cost V 5 bases and J 0 bases, with 7 bases left between them. The CDR3 covers 13 residues. The CDR3 sequence is CASSSRMNTEAFF. The CDR3 DNA reads TGTGCCAGCAGTAGCAGGATGAACACTGAAGCTTTCTTT.

In this sample, this clonotype turned up a few times. The rearrangement uses TRBV5-1 and TRBJ2-7, with 7 bases that match TRBD2. J was trimmed by 8 bases and V by 4 bases; bases with no gene match: 9. The CDR3 runs to 13 residues. Germline CDR1 reads SGHRS; CDR2 reads YFSETQ. DNA for the CDR3: TGCGCCAGCAGCCCGACCGGGGGGAGGCAGCAGTACGTC. It is translated as CASSPTGGRQQYV.

A few counts support this clonotype. This CDR3 is CASAIRGGTYNEQFF. The CDR3 coding sequence is TGTGCCAGCGCAATTAGGGGGGGCACCTACAATGAGCAGTTCTTC. This sequence joins TRBV11-1 and TRBJ2-1; D possibly corresponds to TRBD2 (7 bases). V was clipped by 8 bases and J by 2 bases, with 16 bases between them. The CDR3 contains 15 residues. The germline CDR1 and CDR2 sequences are SGHAT and FQDESV (reference sequence).

The V and J genes are TRBV7-8 and TRBJ2-7; weak D call: TRBD1 (6 bases). The CDR3 covers 13 residues. V lost 5 bases, J lost 3 bases, and 11 bases lay in between. Germline V gene lookup returns CDR1 SGHVS and CDR2 FQNEAQ. CDR3 residues: CASSLQQGYEQYV. CDR3 DNA: TGTGCCAGCAGCCTGCAACAGGGCTACGAGCAGTACGTC.

This clonotype was found many times. V usage is TRBV2 and J usage is TRBJ1-6, with 7 bases lining up with TRBD1. The CDR3 covers 15 residues. V was clipped by 5 bases and J by 6 bases; unmatched bases: 7. In germline, CDR1 is SNHLY, CDR2 FYNNEI. In DNA form, the CDR3 reads TGTGCCAGCAGTATGGACGGGACAGCTAATTCACCCCTCCACTTT. Translating gives CASSMDGTANSPLHF.

The chain combines TRBV3-1 with TRBJ2-1; 7 positions match TRBD2. The J segment lost 0 bases and the V segment lost 4 bases, leaving 3 bases of the junction unmatched. The CDR3 covers 15 residues. The germline gives CDR1 LGHDT, CDR2 YNNKEL (reference sequence). CDR3 region: CASSPRGSSYNEQFF. The CDR3 nucleotides read TGTGCCAGCAGCCCGCGGGGGAGCTCCTACAATGAGCAGTTCTTC.

This clonotype was counted only a few times. V gene TRBV19 combines with J gene TRBJ1-2; D is uncertain. CDR1 is LNHDA and CDR2 is SQIVND in the germline V gene (reference sequence). This CDR3 contains 13 residues. The CDR3 spells CAIKTANDYGYTF. The CDR3 DNA reads TGTGCTATAAAAACCGCCAATGACTATGGCTACACCTTC.

With respect to this clonotype: A much larger clone differs from this one at a single base, so this may be a read error. Since the CDR3 does not end with the conserved phenylalanine or tryptophan, this likely comes from a read error. This chain links TRBV2 with TRBJ2-1; D might be TRBD1 (6 bases). The V end lost 10 bases, the J end lost 8 bases, and 21 bases lay between the germline ends. Germline values: CDR1 SNHLY, CDR2 FYNNEI. The CDR3 loop spans 14 amino acids. CDR3 in amino acids: CANRIDRPRDEQFL. The CDR3 nucleotides are TGTGCCAACAGGATTGACAGGCCCCGCGATGAGCAGTTCTTG.